The source of this TCR beta chain is a study of T cell repertoires in cytomegalovirus infection. TCRdb re-called the reads through MiXCR, storing one row per CDR3 protein. The sample has about 190,000 distinct CDR3 sequences, roughly 30% seen once; the top ten hold roughly 31%. Germline lookup yields CDR1 SGHVS and CDR2 FQNEAQ. Trimming took 3 bases from V and 4 from J, leaving 10 bases between them. The CDR3 runs 14 residues. Sample: PBMCs. The genes are TRBV7-8 and TRBJ1-5; a possible D gene is TRBD1 (6 bases). This clonotype was obtained from a human donor in good health (CMV status not recorded). Some clones in this sample may be carry-over from other donors' samples. The CDR3 is CASSLTGSNQPQHF. In DNA, the CDR3 is TGTGCCAGCAGCTTGACAGGATCTAATCAGCCCCAGCATTTT. The full variable domain, in which reference TRBV7-8 and TRBJ1-5 provide the parts outside the CDR3, is GAGVSQSPRYKVAKRGQDVALRCDPISGHVSLFWYQQALGQGPEFLTYFQNEAQLDKSGLPSDRFFAERPEGSVSTLKIQRTQQEDSAVYLCASSLTGSNQPQHFGDGTRLSIL.